This T cell receptor beta chain came from a study of T cells in Graves' hyperthyroidism and ophthalmopathy. The study, taken as a whole, reports: Stable hyperthyroidism and ophthalmopathy were separated using 13 V-J signatures.

This clonotype was recorded many times. Its antigen remains unknown. TCR beta CDR3 regions were amplified from RNA. First-round RT-PCR targeting the TCR CDR3 was performed with the HTBI primer set. TCRdb recomputed calls from the multiplex PCR reads with MiXCR, one row per CDR3 protein. The table lists around 360,000 distinct CDR3 sequences, roughly 15% of them singletons. The V gene end was trimmed by 0 bases and the J gene end by 2 bases; junction bases not matched to a gene: 7. CDR3 length: 16 amino acids. Germline V gene lookup returns CDR1 LGHDT and CDR2 YNNKEL (reference sequence). Ophthalmopathy patients all had a Clinical Activity Score of at least 3, a NOSPECS grade of at least 4 and disease under 3 months old. Diagnoses rested on clinical symptoms, serum thyroxine and TRAb, thyroid ultrasound and orbital computed tomography. Using more than 7.5 ml of fresh peripheral blood, PBMCs were prepared.

The V and J genes are TRBV3-1 and TRBJ2-7, with 7 bases identical to TRBD2. This sequence originates from a woman in her sixties or seventies with Graves' ophthalmopathy. Material: blood. The chain's CDR3 is CASSQEVAGNPYEQYF. The CDR3 bases are TGTGCCAGCAGCCAAGAGGTAGCGGGTAACCCCTACGAGCAGTACTTC.